This T cell receptor beta chain derives from a study of blood T cell repertoires in COVID-19. Study-level background: COVID-19 samples, acute and convalescent, were from the United States, Italy and Spain. T cells, B-cell-depleted T cells, or PBMCs provided the cDNA or gDNA that served as material.

The authors' processing: Using reference gene primer amplification, nucleated cell counts were estimated. Produced via immunoSEQ multiplex PCR; TCRdb's table is partial and in-frame only. V, J and clone size are those of that table, while D and trimming were read from the DNA. The top ten hold around 10% of the sample, which has some 96,000 clones, around four fifths seen once. The receptor's source is a woman between 65 and 79 years old with acute or convalescent COVID-19. Sequences were obtained from peripheral blood.

Here the CDR3 reads CASSFQGPNLNQPQHF. The CDR3 DNA is TGTGCCAGTAGTTTTCAGGGGCCGAACCTGAATCAGCCCCAGCATTTT. The chain is built from TRBV19 and TRBJ1-5; weak D call: TRBD1 (6 bases). This CDR3 contains 16 residues. CDR1 is LNHDA, CDR2 SQIVND, per germline (reference sequence). Trimming took off 5 bases at V and 4 bases at J, with 18 bases between the two ends.